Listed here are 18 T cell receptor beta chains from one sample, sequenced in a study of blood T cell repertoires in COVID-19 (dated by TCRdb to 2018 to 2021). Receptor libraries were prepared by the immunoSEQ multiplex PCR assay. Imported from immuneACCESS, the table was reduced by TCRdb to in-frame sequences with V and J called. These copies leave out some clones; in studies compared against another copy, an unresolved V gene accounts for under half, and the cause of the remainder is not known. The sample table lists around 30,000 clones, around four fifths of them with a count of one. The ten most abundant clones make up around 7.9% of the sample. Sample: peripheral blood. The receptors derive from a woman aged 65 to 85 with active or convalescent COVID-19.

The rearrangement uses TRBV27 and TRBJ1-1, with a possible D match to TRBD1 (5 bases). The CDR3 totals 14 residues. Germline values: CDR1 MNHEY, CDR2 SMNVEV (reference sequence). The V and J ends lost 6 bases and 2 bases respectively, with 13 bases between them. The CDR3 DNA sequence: TGTGCCAGCAGGTATAGCAGGGTAAACACTGAAGCTTTCTTT. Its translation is CASRYSRVNTEAFF.

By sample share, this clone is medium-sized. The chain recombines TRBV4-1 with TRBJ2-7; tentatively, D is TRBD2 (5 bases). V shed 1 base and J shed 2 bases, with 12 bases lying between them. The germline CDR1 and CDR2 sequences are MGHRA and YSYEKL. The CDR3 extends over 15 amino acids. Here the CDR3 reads CASSQVLAPTYEQYF. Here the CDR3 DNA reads TGCGCCAGCAGCCAAGTCCTAGCTCCCACCTACGAGCAGTACTTC.

CDR3 residues: CASSGAGGQETQYF. The CDR3 coding sequence is TGTGCCAGCTCCGGGGCGGGAGGGCAAGAGACCCAGTACTTC. V and J are TRBV7-2 and TRBJ2-5; 9 nucleotides match TRBD2. The ends lost 8 bases at V and 2 bases at J; junction bases unmatched: 6. Looked up from germline, CDR1 is SGHTA and CDR2 is FQGNSA. The CDR3 runs to 14 residues.

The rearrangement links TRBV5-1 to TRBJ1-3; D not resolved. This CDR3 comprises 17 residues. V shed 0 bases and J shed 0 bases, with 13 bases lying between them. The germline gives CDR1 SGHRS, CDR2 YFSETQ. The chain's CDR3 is CASSLGGGQSSGNTIYF. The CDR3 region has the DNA TGCGCCAGCAGCTTGGGTGGCGGTCAGAGCTCTGGAAACACCATATATTTT. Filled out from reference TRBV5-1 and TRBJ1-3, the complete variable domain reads KAGVTQTPRYLIKTRGQQVTLSCSPISGHRSVSWYQQTPGQGLQFLFEYFSETQRNKGNFPGRFSGRQFSNSRSEMNVSTLELGDSALYLCASSLGGGQSSGNTIYFGEGSWLTVV.

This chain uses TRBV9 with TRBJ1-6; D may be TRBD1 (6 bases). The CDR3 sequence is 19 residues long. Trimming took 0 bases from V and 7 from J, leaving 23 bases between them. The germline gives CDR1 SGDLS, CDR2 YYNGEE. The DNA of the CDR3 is TGTGCCAGCAGCGTAGATCCCGGAGGGGGGGGGACATCAAATTCACCCCTCCACTTT. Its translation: CASSVDPGGGGTSNSPLHF. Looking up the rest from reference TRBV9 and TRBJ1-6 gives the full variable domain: DSGVTQTPKHLITATGQRVTLRCSPRSGDLSVYWYQQSLDQGLQFLIQYYNGEERAKGNILERFSAQQFPDLHSELNLSSLELGDSALYFCASSVDPGGGGTSNSPLHFGNGTRLTVT.

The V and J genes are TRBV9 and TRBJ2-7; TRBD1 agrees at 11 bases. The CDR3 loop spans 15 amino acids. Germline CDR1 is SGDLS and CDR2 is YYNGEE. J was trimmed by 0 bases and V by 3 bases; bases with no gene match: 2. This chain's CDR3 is CASSAGQGASYEQYF. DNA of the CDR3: TGTGCCAGCAGCGCAGGACAGGGGGCCTCCTACGAGCAGTACTTC.

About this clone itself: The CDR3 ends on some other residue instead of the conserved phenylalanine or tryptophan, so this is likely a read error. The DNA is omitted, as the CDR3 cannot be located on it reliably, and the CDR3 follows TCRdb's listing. CDR3 loop: CASSVGDSGSLLI. The V and J genes are TRBV9 and TRBJ1-2; the D call TRBD1 from the table was never checked on the DNA. Germline values: CDR1 SGDLS, CDR2 YYNGEE. Ends included, the CDR3 has 13 residues.

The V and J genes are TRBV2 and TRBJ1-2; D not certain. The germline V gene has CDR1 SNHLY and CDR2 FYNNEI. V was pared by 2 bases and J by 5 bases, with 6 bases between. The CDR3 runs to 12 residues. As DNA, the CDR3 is TGTGCCAGCAGTGAAAGCATTTATGGCTACACCTTC. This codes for CASSESIYGYTF. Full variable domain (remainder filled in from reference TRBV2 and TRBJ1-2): EPEVTQTPSHQVTQMGQEVILRCVPISNHLYFYWYRQILGQKVEFLVSFYNNEISEKSEIFDDQFSVERPDGSNFTLKIRSTKLEDSAMYFCASSESIYGYTFGSGTRLTVV.

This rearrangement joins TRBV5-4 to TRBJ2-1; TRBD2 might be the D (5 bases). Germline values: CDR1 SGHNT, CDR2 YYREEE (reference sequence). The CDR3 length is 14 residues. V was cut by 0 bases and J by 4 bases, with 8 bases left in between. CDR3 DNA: TGTGCCAGCAGCTTGGTAGCGCAGTACAATGAGCAGTTCTTC. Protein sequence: CASSLVAQYNEQFF.

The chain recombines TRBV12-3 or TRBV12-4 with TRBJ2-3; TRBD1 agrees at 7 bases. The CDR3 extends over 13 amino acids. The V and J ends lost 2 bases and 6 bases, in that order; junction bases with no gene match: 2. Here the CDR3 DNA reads TGTGCCAGCAGTTTAAAGGGGGCGGATACGCAGTATTTT. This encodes CASSLKGADTQYF.

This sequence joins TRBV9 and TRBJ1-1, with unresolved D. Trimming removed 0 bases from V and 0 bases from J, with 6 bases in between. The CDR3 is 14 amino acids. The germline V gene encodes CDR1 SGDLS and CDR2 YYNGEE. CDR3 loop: CASSVGPVNTEAFF. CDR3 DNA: TGTGCCAGCAGCGTAGGGCCCGTGAACACTGAAGCTTTCTTT.

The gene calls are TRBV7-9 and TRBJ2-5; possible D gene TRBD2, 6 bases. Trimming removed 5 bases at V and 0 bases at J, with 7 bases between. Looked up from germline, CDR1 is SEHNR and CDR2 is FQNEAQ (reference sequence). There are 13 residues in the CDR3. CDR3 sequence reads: CASSRDYQETQYF. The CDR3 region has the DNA TGTGCCAGCAGCCGGGACTACCAAGAGACCCAGTACTTC.

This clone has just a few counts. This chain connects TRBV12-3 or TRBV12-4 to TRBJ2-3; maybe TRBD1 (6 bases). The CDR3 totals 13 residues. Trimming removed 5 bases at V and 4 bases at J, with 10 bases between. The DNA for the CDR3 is TGTGCCAGCAGTCCCAGGGGCGCAGATACGCAGTATTTT. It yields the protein CASSPRGADTQYF.

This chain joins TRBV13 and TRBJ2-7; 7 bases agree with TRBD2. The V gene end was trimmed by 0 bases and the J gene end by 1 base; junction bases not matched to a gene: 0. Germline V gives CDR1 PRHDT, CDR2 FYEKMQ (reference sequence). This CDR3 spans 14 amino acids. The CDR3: CASSLGGGSYEQYF. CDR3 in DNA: TGTGCCAGCAGCTTAGGCGGGGGGTCCTACGAGCAGTACTTC.

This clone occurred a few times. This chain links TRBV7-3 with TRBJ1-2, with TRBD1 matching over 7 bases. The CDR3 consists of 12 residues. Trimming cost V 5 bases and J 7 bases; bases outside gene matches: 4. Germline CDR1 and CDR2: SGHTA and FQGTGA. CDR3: CASSDRVFGYTF. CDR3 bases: TGTGCCAGCAGCGACAGGGTCTTTGGCTACACCTTC.

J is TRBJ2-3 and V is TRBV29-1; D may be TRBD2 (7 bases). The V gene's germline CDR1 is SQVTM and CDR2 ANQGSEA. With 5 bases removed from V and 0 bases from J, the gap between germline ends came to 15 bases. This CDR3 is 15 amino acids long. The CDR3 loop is CSVSRGGTSTDTQYF. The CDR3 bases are TGCAGCGTTTCGAGGGGGGGGACAAGCACAGATACGCAGTATTTT.

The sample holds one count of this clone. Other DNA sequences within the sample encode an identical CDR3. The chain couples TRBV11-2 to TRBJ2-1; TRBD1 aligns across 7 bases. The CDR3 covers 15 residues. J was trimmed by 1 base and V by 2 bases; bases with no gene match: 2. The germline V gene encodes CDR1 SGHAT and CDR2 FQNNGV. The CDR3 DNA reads TGTGCCAGCAGCTTACTCAGGGGGTCCTACAATGAGCAGTTCTTC. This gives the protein CASSLLRGSYNEQFF.

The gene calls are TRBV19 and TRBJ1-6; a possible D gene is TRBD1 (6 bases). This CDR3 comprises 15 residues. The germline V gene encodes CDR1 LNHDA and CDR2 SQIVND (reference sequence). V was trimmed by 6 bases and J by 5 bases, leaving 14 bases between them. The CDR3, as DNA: TGTGCCAGTAGAAGCGGACAGAGTAATAATTCACCCCTCCACTTT. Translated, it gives CASRSGQSNNSPLHF.